A single sample gave rise to the 7 T cell receptor beta chains below, sequenced in a study of cytomegalovirus exposure and HLA in healthy donors. Primers for the PCR totalled 60 Vbeta and 13 Jbeta. The assay was immunoSEQ multiplex PCR, and TCRdb's table has in-frame clones only and misses some. The sample records roughly 100,000 clones, 77% being singletons. Input material: PBMCs. The receptors shown here come from a woman between 40 and 55 years old in good health and CMV-seronegative.

The rearrangement joins TRBV5-1 to TRBJ2-3; TRBD2 agrees at 10 bases. Germline V gene data show CDR1 as SGHRS and CDR2 as YFSETQ. This CDR3 has 14 amino acids. V shed 5 bases, J shed 2 bases, and the junction held 2 bases outside the gene matches. The DNA for the CDR3 is TGCGCCAGCAGTCTAGCGGGAGCCACAGATACGCAGTATTTT. It specifies CASSLAGATDTQYF.

The V call is TRBV6-6, the J call TRBJ2-7; tentative D call: TRBD2 (6 bases). The V end was cut by 7 bases, the J end by 5 bases, with 15 bases between. The CDR3 extends over 13 amino acids. Germline values: CDR1 MNHNY, CDR2 SVGAGI (reference sequence). Here the CDR3 DNA reads TGTGCCAGCAACAGTCAGGGACTCGACGAGCAGTACTTC. This codes for CASNSQGLDEQYF.

This chain uses TRBV5-1 with TRBJ1-3; D is perhaps TRBD1 (6 bases). Germline V gene data show CDR1 as SGHRS and CDR2 as YFSETQ. This CDR3 region has 14 residues. Trimming stripped 4 bases from V and 0 bases from J, with 8 bases between. CDR3 in amino acids: CASSMDSSGNTIYF. The DNA for the CDR3 is TGCGCCAGCAGCATGGACAGCTCTGGAAACACCATATATTTT.

The V call is TRBV28, the J call TRBJ1-2; 8 bases agree with TRBD1. Unmatched junction bases numbered 11, after V lost 4 bases and J lost 7 bases. The CDR3 runs to 15 residues. Per the germline V gene, CDR1 is MDHEN and CDR2 is SYDVKM. CDR3 sequence (DNA): TGTGCCAGCAGTTCCCCAGGGGGCGTGGTGGGTGGCTACACCTTC. Protein: CASSSPGGVVGGYTF.

The CDR3 sequence: CASSQDRTSAFEQYF. In nucleotides, the CDR3 is TGTGCCAGCAGCCAAGATCGGACTAGCGCTTTCGAGCAGTACTTC. The chain recombines TRBV4-2 with TRBJ2-7; TRBD2 aligns across 9 bases. Germline V gene sequence: CDR1 LGHNA, CDR2 YNFKEQ. The CDR3 loop spans 15 amino acids. Trimming cost V 0 bases and J 6 bases; bases outside gene matches: 6.

The rearrangement links TRBV29-1 to TRBJ1-2; 7 positions agree with TRBD1. From germline, CDR1 is SQVTM and CDR2 ANQGSEA. The junction had 5 bases not matched to a gene; V was cut back by 6 bases and J by 4 bases. This CDR3 contains 12 residues. CDR3 DNA: TGCAGCGTCGAGGGGGCGCCCTATGGCTACACCTTC. It codes for CSVEGAPYGYTF.

The chain has TRBV7-9 and TRBJ2-3; D perhaps matches TRBD1 (6 bases). This CDR3 contains 14 residues. CDR1 is SEHNR and CDR2 is FQNEAQ in the germline V gene (reference sequence). V lost 5 bases and J lost 4, with 13 bases in between. CDR3: CASSEPQGPDTQYF. As DNA, the CDR3 is TGTGCCAGCAGCGAACCACAGGGTCCAGATACGCAGTATTTT.